This T cell receptor (beta chain) was profiled in a study of blood T cell repertoires in COVID-19 (dated by TCRdb to about 2020). As for the study more broadly: The collaborator samples originated in the United States, Italy and Spain and spanned the acute and convalescent phases of COVID-19. Subjects who had been exposed to COVID-19, were actively infected with it, or had recovered from it provided the deeply sampled blood TCRbeta repertoires that made up the dataset. The sample metadata nearly always contained a de-identified subject ID, COVID-19 status, age in years and sex. The repertoires were made available in a free public database intended to serve as a resource for research on the immune response to SARS-CoV-2. The material from the prospective study consisted of cDNA or gDNA derived from T cells, B-cell-depleted T cells, or PBMCs. Where available, HLA class I and class II types were obtained from metadata supplied by the sample provider rather than from assay-based typing. The samples were drawn from two sources: the first 160 participants of the ongoing ImmuneRACE study, and over 1,000 subjects contributed by 6 global collaborators.

Comment on this clone: Its antigen remains unidentified. No much larger clone is present one base from it, and per-base qualities are unavailable.

Results the study describes overall, beyond this receptor: The amount of clinical and demographic metadata varied by source and participant and was provided uncurated.

TCRbeta CDR3 regions were amplified from genomic DNA using the immunoSEQ Assay, a bias-controlled multiplex PCR. In the original analysis: The number of nucleated cells in each sample was estimated by amplification of reference gene primers within the assay. Sequence reads were collapsed and filtered to measure the absolute abundance of every unique TCRbeta CDR3 rearrangement. Productive Simpson clonality was computed per sample as the square root of Simpson's diversity index over productive rearrangements. TCRdb limited this immuneACCESS table to in-frame rearrangements with V and J called. A share of clones is missing; checked studies link under half to unresolved V genes, and the rest is unexplained. Clone size and V and J calls were adopted from that table, with D and trimming inferred from the DNA. This sample comprises a few hundred thousand clones, about 84% of them detected only once. Around 1.6% of the sample is taken by the ten largest.

Whole blood was collected in K2EDTA tubes by collaborating institutions according to the institutions' own protocols. For TCRbeta analysis, collaborators shipped samples as frozen whole blood, isolated PBMCs, or DNA extracted from either of those sample types. Taken from cysteine to phenylalanine, the CDR3 has 15 residues. Only the CDR3 portion is preserved as DNA: 45 bases, with reading frame beginning at the first base. V trim: 5 bases; J trim: 5 bases; unmatched bases: 9. CDR1 and CDR2 were assigned from the germline V gene (reference sequence) as SGHAT and FQDESV. The V gene is TRBV11-1 and the J gene is TRBJ2-5, with 9 junctional bases fitting TRBD2. The sequenced sample consisted of peripheral blood. This clonotype was obtained from a woman aged 45-60 years with acute or convalescent COVID-19. The nucleotides read TGTGCCAGCAGCCCCCTCCAGCGGGAGGATGAGACCCAGTACTTC. The encoded protein is CASSPLQREDETQYF.